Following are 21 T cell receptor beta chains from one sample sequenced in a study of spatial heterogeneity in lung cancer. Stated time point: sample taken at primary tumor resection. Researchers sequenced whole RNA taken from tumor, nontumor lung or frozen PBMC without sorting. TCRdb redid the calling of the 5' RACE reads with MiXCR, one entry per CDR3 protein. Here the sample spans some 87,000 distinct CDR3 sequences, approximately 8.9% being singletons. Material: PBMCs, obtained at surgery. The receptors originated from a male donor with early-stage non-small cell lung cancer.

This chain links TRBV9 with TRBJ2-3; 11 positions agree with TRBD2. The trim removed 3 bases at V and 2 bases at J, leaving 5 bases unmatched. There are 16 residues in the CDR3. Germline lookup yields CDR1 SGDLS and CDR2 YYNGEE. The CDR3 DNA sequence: TGTGCCAGCAGCGCGAGGACTAGCGGGCTCACAGATACGCAGTATTTT. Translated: CASSARTSGLTDTQYF. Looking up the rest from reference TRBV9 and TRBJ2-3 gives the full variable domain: DSGVTQTPKHLITATGQRVTLRCSPRSGDLSVYWYQQSLDQGLQFLIQYYNGEERAKGNILERFSAQQFPDLHSELNLSSLELGDSALYFCASSARTSGLTDTQYFGPGTRLTVL.

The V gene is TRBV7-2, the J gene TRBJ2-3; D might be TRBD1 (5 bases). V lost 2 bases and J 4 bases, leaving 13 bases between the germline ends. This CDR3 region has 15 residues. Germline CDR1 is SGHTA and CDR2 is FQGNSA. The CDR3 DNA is TGTGCCAGCAGCTTACTGGGCAGGGTTGCAGATACGCAGTATTTT. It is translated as CASSLLGRVADTQYF.

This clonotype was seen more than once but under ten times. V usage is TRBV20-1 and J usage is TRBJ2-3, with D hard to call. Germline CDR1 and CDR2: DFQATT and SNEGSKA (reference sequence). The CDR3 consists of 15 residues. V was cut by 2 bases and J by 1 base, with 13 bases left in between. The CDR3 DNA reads TGCAGTGCTAGACGTTATATCGTAGGCACAGATACGCAGTATTTT. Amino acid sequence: CSARRYIVGTDTQYF.

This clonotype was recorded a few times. As DNA, the CDR3 is TGTGCCATCAGTGACCTCTCCGGCGGAGGGGGGACCGGGGAGCTGTTTTTT. This codes for CAISDLSGGGGTGELFF. V is TRBV10-3 and J is TRBJ2-2; D tentatively reads TRBD1 or TRBD2 (6 bases each). The ends were cut back, 3 bases at V and 5 bases at J, with 19 bases in the middle. The CDR3 totals 17 residues. CDR1 ENHRY and CDR2 SYGVKD come from the germline V gene.

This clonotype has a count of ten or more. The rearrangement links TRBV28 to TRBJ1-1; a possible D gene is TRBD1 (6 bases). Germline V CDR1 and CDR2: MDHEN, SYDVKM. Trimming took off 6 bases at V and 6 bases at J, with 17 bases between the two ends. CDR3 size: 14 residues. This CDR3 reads CASSSTGRSPEAFF. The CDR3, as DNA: TGTGCCAGCAGCTCGACAGGACGGAGCCCTGAAGCTTTCTTT.

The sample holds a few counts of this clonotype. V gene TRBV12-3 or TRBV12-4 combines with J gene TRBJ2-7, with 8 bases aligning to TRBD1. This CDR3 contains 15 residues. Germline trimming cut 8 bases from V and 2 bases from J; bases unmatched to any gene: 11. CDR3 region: CASSRRTGSTYEQYF. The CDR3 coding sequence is TGTGCCAGCTCCAGAAGGACAGGGAGCACCTACGAGCAGTACTTC.

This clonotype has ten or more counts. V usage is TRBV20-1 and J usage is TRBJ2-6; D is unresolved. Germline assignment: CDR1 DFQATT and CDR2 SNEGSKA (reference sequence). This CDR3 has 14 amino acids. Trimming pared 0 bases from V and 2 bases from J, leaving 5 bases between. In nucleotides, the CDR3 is TGCAGTGCTAGAGACCACCCTGGGGCCAACGTCCTGACTTTC. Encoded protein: CSARDHPGANVLTF.

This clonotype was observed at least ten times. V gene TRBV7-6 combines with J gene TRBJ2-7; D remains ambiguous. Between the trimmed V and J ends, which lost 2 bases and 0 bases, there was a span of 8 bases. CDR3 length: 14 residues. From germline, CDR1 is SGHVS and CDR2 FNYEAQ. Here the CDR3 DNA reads TGTGCCAGCAGCTTAAAGCCAGACTCCTACGAGCAGTACTTC. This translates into CASSLKPDSYEQYF.

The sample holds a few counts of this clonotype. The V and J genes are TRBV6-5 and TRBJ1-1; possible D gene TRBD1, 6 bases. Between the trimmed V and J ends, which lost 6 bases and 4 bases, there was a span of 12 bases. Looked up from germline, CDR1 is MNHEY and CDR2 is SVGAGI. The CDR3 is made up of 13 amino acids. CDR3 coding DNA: TGTGCCAGCAGGCTTCAGGGGAGCACTGAAGCTTTCTTT. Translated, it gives CASRLQGSTEAFF.

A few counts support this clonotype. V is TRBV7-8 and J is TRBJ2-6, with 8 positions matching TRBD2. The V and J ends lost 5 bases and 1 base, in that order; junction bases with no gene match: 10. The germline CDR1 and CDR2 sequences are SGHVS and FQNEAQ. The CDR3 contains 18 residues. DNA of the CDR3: TGTGCCAGCAGCAGCCCGACGGGGGGGTTTTCTGGGGCCAACGTCCTGACTTTC. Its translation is CASSSPTGGFSGANVLTF.

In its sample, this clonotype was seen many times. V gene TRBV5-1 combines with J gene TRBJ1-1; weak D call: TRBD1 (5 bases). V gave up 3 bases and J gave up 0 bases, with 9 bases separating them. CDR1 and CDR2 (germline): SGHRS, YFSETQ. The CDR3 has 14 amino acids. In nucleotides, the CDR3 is TGCGCCAGCAGCTCCGGGACGTTGAACACTGAAGCTTTCTTT. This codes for CASSSGTLNTEAFF.

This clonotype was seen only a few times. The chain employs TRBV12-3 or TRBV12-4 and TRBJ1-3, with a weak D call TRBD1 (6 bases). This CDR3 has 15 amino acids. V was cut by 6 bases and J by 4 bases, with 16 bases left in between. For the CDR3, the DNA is TGTGCCAGCAGGCGGGACATCGTGTCCGGAAACACCATATATTTT. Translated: CASRRDIVSGNTIYF.

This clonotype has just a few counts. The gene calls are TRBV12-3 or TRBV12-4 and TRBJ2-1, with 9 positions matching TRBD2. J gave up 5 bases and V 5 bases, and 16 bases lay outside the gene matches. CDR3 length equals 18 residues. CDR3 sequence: CASSPPLRGGAVHNEQFF. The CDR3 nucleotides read TGTGCCAGCAGTCCTCCCCTCCGCGGGGGGGCTGTGCACAATGAGCAGTTCTTC.

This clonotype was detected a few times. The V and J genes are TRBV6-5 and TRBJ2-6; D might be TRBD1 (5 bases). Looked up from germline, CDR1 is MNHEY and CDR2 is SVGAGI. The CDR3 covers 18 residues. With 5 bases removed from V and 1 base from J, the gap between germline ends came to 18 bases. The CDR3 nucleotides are TGTGCCAGCAGTCGGCAAATAGGGGCCCTGTCTGGGGCCAACGTCCTGACTTTC. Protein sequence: CASSRQIGALSGANVLTF.

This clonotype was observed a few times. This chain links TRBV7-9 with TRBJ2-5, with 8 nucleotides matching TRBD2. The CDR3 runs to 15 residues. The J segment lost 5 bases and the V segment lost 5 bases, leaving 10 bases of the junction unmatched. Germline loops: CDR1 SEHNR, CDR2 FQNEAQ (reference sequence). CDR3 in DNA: TGTGCCAGCAGCCCAGAGGGGACTAGTTCTGAGACCCAGTACTTC. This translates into CASSPEGTSSETQYF.

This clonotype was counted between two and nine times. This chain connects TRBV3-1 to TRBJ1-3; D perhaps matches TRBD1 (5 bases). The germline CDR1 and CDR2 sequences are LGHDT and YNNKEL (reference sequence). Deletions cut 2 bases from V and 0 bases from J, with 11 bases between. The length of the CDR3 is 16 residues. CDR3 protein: CASSQPAGVSGNTIYF. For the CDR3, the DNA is TGTGCCAGCAGCCAACCGGCGGGGGTCTCTGGAAACACCATATATTTT.

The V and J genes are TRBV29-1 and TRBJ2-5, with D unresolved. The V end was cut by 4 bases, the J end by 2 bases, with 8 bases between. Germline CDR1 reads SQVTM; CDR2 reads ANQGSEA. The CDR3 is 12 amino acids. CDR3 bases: TGCAGCGTTGTGACTGATCAAGAGACCCAGTACTTC. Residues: CSVVTDQETQYF. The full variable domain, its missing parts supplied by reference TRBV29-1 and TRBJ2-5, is SAVISQKPSRDICQRGTSLTIQCQVDSQVTMMFWYRQQPGQSLTLIATANQGSEATYESGFVIDKFPISRPNLTFSTLTVSNMSPEDSSIYLCSVVTDQETQYFGPGTRLLVL.

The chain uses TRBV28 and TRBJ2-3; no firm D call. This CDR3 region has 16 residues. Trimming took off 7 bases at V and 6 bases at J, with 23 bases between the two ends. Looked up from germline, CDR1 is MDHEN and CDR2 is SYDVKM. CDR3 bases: TGTGCCAGCATCCCGGGCACTTGGACCCCTTTGGATACGCAGTATTTT. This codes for CASIPGTWTPLDTQYF. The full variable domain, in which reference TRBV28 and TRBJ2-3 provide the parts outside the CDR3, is DVKVTQSSRYLVKRTGEKVFLECVQDMDHENMFWYRQDPGLGLRLIYFSYDVKMKEKGDIPEGYSVSREKKERFSLILESASTNQTSMYLCASIPGTWTPLDTQYFGPGTRLTVL.

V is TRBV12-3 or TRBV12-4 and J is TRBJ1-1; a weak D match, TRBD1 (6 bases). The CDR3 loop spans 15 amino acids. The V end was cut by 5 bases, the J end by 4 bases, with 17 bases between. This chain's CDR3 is CASSNLQGGGTEAFF. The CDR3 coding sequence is TGTGCCAGCAGTAACCTACAGGGAGGTGGCACTGAAGCTTTCTTT.

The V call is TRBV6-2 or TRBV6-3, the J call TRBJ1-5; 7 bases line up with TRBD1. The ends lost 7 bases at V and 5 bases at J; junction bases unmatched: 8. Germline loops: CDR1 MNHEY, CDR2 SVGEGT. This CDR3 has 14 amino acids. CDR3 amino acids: CASIYDRDDQPQHF. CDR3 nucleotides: TGTGCCAGCATCTACGACAGGGATGATCAGCCCCAGCATTTT.

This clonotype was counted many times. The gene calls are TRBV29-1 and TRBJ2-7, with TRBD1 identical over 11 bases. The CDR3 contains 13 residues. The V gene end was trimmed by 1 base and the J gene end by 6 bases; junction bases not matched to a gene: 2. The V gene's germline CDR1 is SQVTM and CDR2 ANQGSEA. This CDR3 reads CSVEGTGGGEQYF. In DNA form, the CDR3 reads TGCAGCGTTGAAGGGACAGGGGGCGGCGAGCAGTACTTC.